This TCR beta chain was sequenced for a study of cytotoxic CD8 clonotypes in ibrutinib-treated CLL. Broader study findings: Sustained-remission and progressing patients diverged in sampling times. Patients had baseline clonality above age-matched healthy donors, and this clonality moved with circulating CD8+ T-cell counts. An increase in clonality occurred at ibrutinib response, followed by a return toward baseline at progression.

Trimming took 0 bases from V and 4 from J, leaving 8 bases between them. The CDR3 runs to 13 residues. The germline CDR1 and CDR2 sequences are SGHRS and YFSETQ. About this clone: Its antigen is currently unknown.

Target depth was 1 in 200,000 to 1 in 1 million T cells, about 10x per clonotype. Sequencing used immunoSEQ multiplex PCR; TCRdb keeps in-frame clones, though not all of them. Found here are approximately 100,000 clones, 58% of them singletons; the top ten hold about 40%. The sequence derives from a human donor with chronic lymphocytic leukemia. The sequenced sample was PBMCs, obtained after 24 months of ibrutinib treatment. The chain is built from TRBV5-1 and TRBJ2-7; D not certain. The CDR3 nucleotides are TGCGCCAGCAGCTTGGCCAGTCTGTACGAGCAGTACTTC. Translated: CASSLASLYEQYF.